The entry below describes one T cell receptor beta chain. The data originate from a study of Graves' ophthalmopathy and Graves' hyperthyroidism. Study details: Researchers obtained peripheral blood at initial diagnosis, before any treatment had begun.

V gave up 3 bases and J gave up 2 bases, with 13 bases separating them. This CDR3 is built from 16 residues. CDR1 is SGHDN and CDR2 is FVKESK in the germline V gene. The TCR beta CDR3 regions underwent amplification from RNA transcripts. The authors performed first-round RT-PCR with HTBI primers and then a second-round multiplex PCR. TCRdb used MiXCR to reprocess the multiplex PCR reads, holding one entry per CDR3 protein. The repertoire holds hundreds of thousands of distinct CDR3 sequences, with approximately 39% as singletons. The sequencing input was peripheral blood. The TCR comes from an adult man with Graves' ophthalmopathy. This chain links TRBV14 with TRBJ2-2, with unresolved D. This chain's CDR3 is CASSHPPGLNTGELFF. The DNA for the CDR3 is TGTGCCAGCAGCCATCCCCCCGGCCTAAACACCGGGGAGCTGTTTTTT.